This entry lists 18 T cell receptor beta chains sequenced from one sample in a study of control samples from healthy donors and cancer patients. This table comes from immunoSEQ multiplex PCR, and its TCRdb copy is limited to in-frame clones, with some not included. The profile covers 75,000 to 95,000 clones, with about four fifths appearing a single time and roughly 39% taken by the ten largest. The sample was PBMCs. The receptors were gathered from a man in his 70s with lung cancer.

The V gene is TRBV18, the J gene TRBJ2-1; tentative D call: TRBD1 (5 bases). The CDR3 runs to 13 residues. Trimming left V 3 bases short and J 3 bases short, with 6 bases between. CDR1 and CDR2 (germline): KGHSH, LQKENI. CDR3 loop: CASSPDSYNEQFF. The CDR3 DNA reads as TGTGCCAGCTCACCTGACAGCTACAATGAGCAGTTCTTC.

This clone was detected a few times. The V call is TRBV19, the J call TRBJ1-2; possibly TRBD1 for D (6 bases). CDR3 length: 15 amino acids. CDR1 and CDR2 (germline): LNHDA, SQIVND (reference sequence). V shed 4 bases and J shed 4 bases, with 16 bases lying between them. The CDR3 DNA follows: TGTGCCAGTAGTACCCCTGGGGGCGGCCTCTATGGCTACACCTTC. Protein sequence: CASSTPGGGLYGYTF.

This clone appeared a few times. This sequence joins TRBV11-2 and TRBJ2-2, with TRBD2 identical over 7 bases. The CDR3 runs to 14 residues. Trimming cost V 2 bases and J 8 bases; bases outside gene matches: 5. Germline values: CDR1 SGHAT, CDR2 FQNNGV. CDR3 loop: CASSLSGGTGELFF. CDR3 DNA sequence: TGTGCCAGCAGCTTATCGGGGGGAACAGGGGAGCTGTTTTTT. Full variable domain (remainder filled in from reference TRBV11-2 and TRBJ2-2): EAGVAQSPRYKIIEKRQSVAFWCNPISGHATLYWYQQILGQGPKLLIQFQNNGVVDDSQLPKDRFSAERLKGVDSTLKIQPAKLEDSAVYLCASSLSGGTGELFFGEGSRLTVL.

The rearrangement uses TRBV19 and TRBJ1-1; 10 bases map to TRBD1. V trimming: 4 bases; J trimming: 1 base; junction bases outside the gene matches: 6. CDR1 and CDR2 (germline): LNHDA, SQIVND (reference sequence). The CDR3 covers 16 residues. The CDR3 DNA reads as TGTGCCAGTAGTAAAGGGACAGGGGTACGGAACACTGAAGCTTTCTTT. It encodes CASSKGTGVRNTEAFF.

The chain is built from TRBV11-3 and TRBJ1-1; D remains ambiguous. CDR1 and CDR2 (germline): SGHNT, YENEEA. CDR3 length: 13 amino acids. The V end lost 0 bases, the J end lost 0 bases, and 2 bases lay between the germline ends. This CDR3 is CASSLEVNTEAFF. The CDR3 DNA reads TGTGCCAGCAGCTTAGAGGTGAACACTGAAGCTTTCTTT.

The gene calls are TRBV19 and TRBJ1-2; no reliable D call. The V gene lost 6 bases and the J gene lost 4 bases, with 18 bases spanning the gap. Germline CDR1 is LNHDA and CDR2 is SQIVND (reference sequence). The CDR3 has 15 amino acids. The CDR3 DNA is TGTGCCAGTAGCCCGGGTCAATTCGAGTTCTATGGCTACACCTTC. It translates to CASSPGQFEFYGYTF.

This clone was observed a few times. The CDR3 region is CSVEDRGGVGYTF. CDR3 bases: TGCAGCGTTGAAGATCGGGGAGGGGTTGGCTACACCTTC. This sequence joins TRBV29-1 and TRBJ1-2, with D perhaps TRBD1 (5 bases). The CDR3 consists of 13 residues. Germline V gene sequence: CDR1 SQVTM, CDR2 ANQGSEA. V was shortened by 0 bases and J by 7 bases, with 12 bases between the two germline ends. Drawing the rest from reference TRBV29-1 and TRBJ1-2, the complete variable domain is SAVISQKPSRDICQRGTSLTIQCQVDSQVTMMFWYRQQPGQSLTLIATANQGSEATYESGFVIDKFPISRPNLTFSTLTVSNMSPEDSSIYLCSVEDRGGVGYTFGSGTRLTVV.

The chain links TRBV9 to TRBJ1-2; 7 bases align to TRBD1. CDR1 and CDR2 from the germline V gene are SGDLS and YYNGEE. V shed 0 bases, J shed 1 base, and the junction held 6 bases outside the gene matches. This CDR3 has 16 residues. This chain's CDR3 is CASSVANGTVNYGYTF. The CDR3 nucleotides are TGTGCCAGCAGCGTAGCCAACGGGACAGTTAACTATGGCTACACCTTC.

The genes are TRBV24-1 and TRBJ1-1, with D possibly matching TRBD1 (5 bases). Trimming removed 7 bases from V and 2 bases from J, with 10 bases in between. CDR1 KGHDR and CDR2 SFDVKD come from the germline V gene. This CDR3 region has 13 residues. The CDR3 region is CATRRRGNTEAFF. CDR3 nucleotide sequence: TGTGCCACCAGACGGAGGGGTAACACTGAAGCTTTCTTT.

This chain joins TRBV4-2 and TRBJ2-2; no clear D gene. The length of the CDR3 is 12 residues. V was clipped by 8 bases and J by 2 bases, with 6 bases between them. In germline, CDR1 is LGHNA, CDR2 YNFKEQ. In nucleotides, the CDR3 is TGTGCCAGCCGGAGAAACACCGGGGAGCTGTTTTTT. This translates into CASRRNTGELFF.

CDR3 sequence (DNA): TGTGCCAGCAGCCAAGATCGGGGGACTAGCGTGTACAATGAGCAGTTCTTC. Protein sequence: CASSQDRGTSVYNEQFF. The rearrangement links TRBV14 to TRBJ2-1; 10 bases agree with TRBD2. Germline-derived CDR1 and CDR2 are SGHDN and FVKESK. This CDR3 region has 17 residues. The V gene end was trimmed by 0 bases and the J gene end by 4 bases; junction bases not matched to a gene: 6.

The J gene is TRBJ2-3, the V gene TRBV7-3; 11 nucleotides match TRBD2. Losses at the gene ends were 5 bases for V and 7 bases for J; bases not matched to a gene: 8. Per the germline V gene, CDR1 is SGHTA and CDR2 is FQGTGA. The CDR3 length is 15 residues. CDR3 in DNA: TGTGCCAGCAGCCCCGGGACTAGCGGATCTTATACGCAGTATTTT. It encodes CASSPGTSGSYTQYF.

The chain recombines TRBV5-4 with TRBJ2-3; TRBD1 matches 8 bases. The CDR3 has 16 amino acids. V lost 4 bases, J lost 2 bases, and 9 bases stayed unmatched. The germline CDR1 and CDR2 sequences are SGHNT and YYREEE (reference sequence). The chain's CDR3 is CASSPDRGPHTDTQYF. CDR3 DNA sequence: TGTGCCAGCAGCCCCGACAGGGGCCCACACACAGATACGCAGTATTTT.

This clone came up once. V is TRBV30 and J is TRBJ2-7; 7 bases agree with TRBD1. The V gene end was trimmed by 4 bases and the J gene end by 6 bases; junction bases not matched to a gene: 12. The V gene's germline CDR1 is GTSNPN and CDR2 SVGIG (reference sequence). This CDR3 is 14 amino acids long. The CDR3 DNA follows: TGTGCCTGGACCCTTAATCCCAGGGGGAGCGAGCAGTACTTC. Translation: CAWTLNPRGSEQYF.

This sequence joins TRBV25-1 and TRBJ1-5, with TRBD1 identical over 7 bases. CDR1 and CDR2 (germline): MGHDK, SYGVNS. This CDR3 is built from 15 residues. V lost 4 bases to trimming and J lost 2 bases; unmatched junction nucleotides: 5. The CDR3 region has the DNA TGTGCCAGCAGTGGGGACAGTTGGGGCAATCAGCCCCAGCATTTT. This translates into CASSGDSWGNQPQHF.

This chain links TRBV15 with TRBJ2-7; no clear D gene. Per the germline V gene, CDR1 is LNHNV and CDR2 is YYDKDF (reference sequence). V lost 5 bases and J lost 3, with 14 bases in between. The CDR3 runs to 14 residues. The CDR3 nucleotides read TGTGCCACCAGCTCCCCAGAGTGGGTCTACGAGCAGTACTTC. Its protein product is CATSSPEWVYEQYF.

The V call is TRBV5-6, the J call TRBJ1-5; 10 bases line up with TRBD1. The CDR3 runs to 15 residues. Trimming cost V 1 base and J 6 bases; bases outside gene matches: 4. Germline-derived CDR1 and CDR2 are SGHDT and YYEEEE. The CDR3 sequence is CASSLRGTGAQPQHF. The CDR3 coding sequence is TGTGCCAGCAGCTTGAGGGGGACAGGGGCTCAGCCCCAGCATTTT.

V is TRBV6-5 and J is TRBJ2-5, with a tentative D call TRBD2 (6 bases). The V and J ends lost 6 bases and 1 base respectively, with 9 bases between them. The CDR3 extends over 13 amino acids. Per the germline V gene, CDR1 is MNHEY and CDR2 is SVGAGI. As DNA, the CDR3 is TGTGCCAGCAGGTTAGCGGCCCAAGAGACCCAGTACTTC. Translated: CASRLAAQETQYF.